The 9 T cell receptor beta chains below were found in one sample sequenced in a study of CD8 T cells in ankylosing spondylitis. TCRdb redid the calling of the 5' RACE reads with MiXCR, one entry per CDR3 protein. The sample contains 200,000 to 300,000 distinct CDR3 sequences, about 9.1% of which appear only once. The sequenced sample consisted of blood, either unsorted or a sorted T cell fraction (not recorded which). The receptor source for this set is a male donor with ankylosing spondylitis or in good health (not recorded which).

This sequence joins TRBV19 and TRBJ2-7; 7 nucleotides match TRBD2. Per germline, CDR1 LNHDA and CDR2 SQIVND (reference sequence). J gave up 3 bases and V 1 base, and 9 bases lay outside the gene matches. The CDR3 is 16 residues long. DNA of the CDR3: TGTGCCAGTAGTATAGGGTTGGCGGGAGCAGGCTACGAGCAGTACTTC. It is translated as CASSIGLAGAGYEQYF.

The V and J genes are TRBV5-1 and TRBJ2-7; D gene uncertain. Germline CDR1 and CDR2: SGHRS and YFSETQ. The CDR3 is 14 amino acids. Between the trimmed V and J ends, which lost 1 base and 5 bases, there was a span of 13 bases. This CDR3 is CASSLTPREDEQYF. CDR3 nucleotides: TGCGCCAGCAGCTTGACTCCCCGTGAGGACGAGCAGTACTTC. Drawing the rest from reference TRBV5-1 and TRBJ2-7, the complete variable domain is KAGVTQTPRYLIKTRGQQVTLSCSPISGHRSVSWYQQTPGQGLQFLFEYFSETQRNKGNFPGRFSGRQFSNSRSEMNVSTLELGDSALYLCASSLTPREDEQYFGPGTRLTVT.

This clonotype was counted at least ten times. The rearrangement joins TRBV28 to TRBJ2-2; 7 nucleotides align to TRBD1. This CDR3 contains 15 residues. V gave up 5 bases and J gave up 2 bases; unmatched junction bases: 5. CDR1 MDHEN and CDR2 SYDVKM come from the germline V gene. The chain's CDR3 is CASSTGTDNTGELFF. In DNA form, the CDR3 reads TGTGCCAGCAGTACTGGGACAGATAACACCGGGGAGCTGTTTTTT. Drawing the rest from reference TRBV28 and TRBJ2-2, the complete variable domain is DVKVTQSSRYLVKRTGEKVFLECVQDMDHENMFWYRQDPGLGLRLIYFSYDVKMKEKGDIPEGYSVSREKKERFSLILESASTNQTSMYLCASSTGTDNTGELFFGEGSRLTVL.

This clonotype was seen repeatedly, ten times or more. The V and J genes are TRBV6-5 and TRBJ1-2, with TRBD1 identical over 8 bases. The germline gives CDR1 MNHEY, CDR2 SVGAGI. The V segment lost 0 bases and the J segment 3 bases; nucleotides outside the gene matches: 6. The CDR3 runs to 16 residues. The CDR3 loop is CASSYSTGTGYYGYTF. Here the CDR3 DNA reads TGTGCCAGCAGTTACTCGACGGGGACAGGTTACTATGGCTACACCTTC.

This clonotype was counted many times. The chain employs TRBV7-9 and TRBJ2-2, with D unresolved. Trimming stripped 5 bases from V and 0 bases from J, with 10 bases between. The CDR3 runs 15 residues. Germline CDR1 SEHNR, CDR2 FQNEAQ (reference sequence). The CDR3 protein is CASSLQRPNTGELFF. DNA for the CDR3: TGTGCCAGCAGCCTACAACGTCCGAACACCGGGGAGCTGTTTTTT.

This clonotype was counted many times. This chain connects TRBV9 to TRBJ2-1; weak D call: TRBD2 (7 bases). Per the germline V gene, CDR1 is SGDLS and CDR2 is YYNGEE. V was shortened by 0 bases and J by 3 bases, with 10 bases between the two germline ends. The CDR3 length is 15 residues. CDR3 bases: TGTGCCAGCAGCGTAGGGGGGGGCCGCTACAATGAGCAGTTCTTC. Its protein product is CASSVGGGRYNEQFF. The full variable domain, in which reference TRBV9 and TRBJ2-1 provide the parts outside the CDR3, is DSGVTQTPKHLITATGQRVTLRCSPRSGDLSVYWYQQSLDQGLQFLIQYYNGEERAKGNILERFSAQQFPDLHSELNLSSLELGDSALYFCASSVGGGRYNEQFFGPGTRLTVL.

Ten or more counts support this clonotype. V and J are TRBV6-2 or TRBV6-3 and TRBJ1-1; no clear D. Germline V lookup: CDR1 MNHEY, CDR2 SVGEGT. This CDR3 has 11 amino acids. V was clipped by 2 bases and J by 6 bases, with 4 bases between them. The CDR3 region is CASSYEAEAFF. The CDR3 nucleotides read TGTGCCAGCAGTTACGAGGCTGAAGCTTTCTTT.

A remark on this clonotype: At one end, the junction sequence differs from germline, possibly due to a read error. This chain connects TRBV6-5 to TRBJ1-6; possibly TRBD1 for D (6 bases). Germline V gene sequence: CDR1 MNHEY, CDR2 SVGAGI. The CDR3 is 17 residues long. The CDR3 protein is CVSSYGVGGAGNSPLHF. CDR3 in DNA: TGTGTCAGCAGTTACGGCGTTGGGGGGGCCGGTAATTCACCCCTCCACTTT.

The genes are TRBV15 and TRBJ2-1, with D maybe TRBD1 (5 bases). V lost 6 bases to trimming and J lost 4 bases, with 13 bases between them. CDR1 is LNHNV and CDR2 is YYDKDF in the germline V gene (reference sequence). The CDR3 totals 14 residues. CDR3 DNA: TGTGCCACCAGTACCTTTCAGGGTTACAATGAGCAGTTCTTC. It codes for CATSTFQGYNEQFF. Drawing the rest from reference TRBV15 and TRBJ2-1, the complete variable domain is DAMVIQNPRYQVTQFGKPVTLSCSQTLNHNVMYWYQQKSSQAPKLLFHYYDKDFNNEADTPDNFQSRRPNTSFCFLDIRSPGLGDTAMYLCATSTFQGYNEQFFGPGTRLTVL.